The 9 T cell receptor beta chains presented below share a single source sample, sequenced in a study of CD8 T cells in ankylosing spondylitis. A single record per CDR3 protein comes from TCRdb applying MiXCR to the 5' RACE reads. Of roughly 30,000 distinct CDR3 sequences in the sample, around 14% are singletons; the top ten hold about a third. Material: blood. The receptors were gathered from a male donor with ankylosing spondylitis or in good health (not recorded which).

The CDR3 sequence: CASSSQGLAAGNEQFF. The CDR3, as DNA: TGTGCCAGCAGTTCCCAGGGACTAGCAGCTGGGAATGAGCAGTTCTTC. The chain combines TRBV6-5 with TRBJ2-1, with 9 bases fitting TRBD2. Germline trimming cut 4 bases from V and 7 bases from J; bases unmatched to any gene: 11. The CDR3 contains 16 residues. Germline V gene sequence: CDR1 MNHEY, CDR2 SVGAGI.

J is TRBJ1-1 and V is TRBV28; D ambiguous. Germline V gene sequence: CDR1 MDHEN, CDR2 SYDVKM. The V end was cut by 6 bases, the J end by 4 bases, with 3 bases between. The CDR3 has 10 residues. The CDR3 nucleotides read TGTGCCAGCAGGGCCACTGAAGCTTTCTTT. This codes for CASRATEAFF.

The chain links TRBV4-1 to TRBJ2-3, with a weak D call TRBD1 (5 bases). The CDR3 runs 15 residues. The V gene lost 4 bases and the J gene lost 3 bases, with 14 bases spanning the gap. The germline gives CDR1 MGHRA, CDR2 YSYEKL. CDR3 amino acids: CASSPFGAETDTQYF. The CDR3 coding sequence is TGCGCCAGCAGCCCATTTGGGGCTGAAACAGATACGCAGTATTTT.

This clonotype was counted between two and nine times. The CDR3 loop reads CASSFDVNSYNEQFF. The DNA for the CDR3 is TGTGCCAGCAGTTTCGATGTTAACTCCTACAATGAGCAGTTCTTC. This sequence joins TRBV12-3 or TRBV12-4 and TRBJ2-1; D is unclear. V shed 3 bases and J shed 0 bases, with 9 bases lying between them. The CDR3 loop spans 15 amino acids.

The chain recombines TRBV6-6 with TRBJ1-1; weak D call: TRBD1 (6 bases). This CDR3 is built from 14 residues. V dropped 5 bases and J dropped 3 bases, with 13 bases sitting between them. Germline loops: CDR1 MNHNY, CDR2 SVGAGI (reference sequence). CDR3 sequence: CASSIQGEHTEAFF. In DNA form, the CDR3 reads TGTGCCAGCAGTATACAGGGAGAACACACTGAAGCTTTCTTT.

This clonotype was picked up many times. V usage is TRBV7-2 and J usage is TRBJ2-1; TRBD2 aligns across 9 bases. Germline assignment: CDR1 SGHTA and CDR2 FQGNSA. The CDR3 spans 21 residues. Trimming at V came to 3 bases and at J to 7 bases, leaving 25 bases not matched to a gene. CDR3 DNA sequence: TGTGCCAGCAGCTTCGACCGGCCTCTATCCCGGGCCGGGACTAGCAGGAATGAGCAGTTCTTC. It codes for CASSFDRPLSRAGTSRNEQFF.

The sample holds a few counts of this clonotype. The chain carries TRBV7-2 and TRBJ2-2, with a possible D match to TRBD2 (7 bases). The germline gives CDR1 SGHTA, CDR2 FQGNSA. The V and J ends lost 5 bases and 4 bases respectively, with 23 bases between them. The CDR3 runs to 18 residues. CDR3 amino acids: CASSPWGGGSLTTGELFF. The CDR3 nucleotides are TGTGCCAGCAGCCCTTGGGGGGGCGGGAGCCTGACCACCGGGGAGCTGTTTTTT.

This chain uses TRBV6-2 or TRBV6-3 with TRBJ2-7; 7 bases fit TRBD2. Germline CDR1 reads MNHEY; CDR2 reads SVGEGT. V shed 6 bases, J shed 5 bases, and the junction held 13 bases outside the gene matches. The CDR3 consists of 15 residues. The chain's CDR3 is CASRQAGTTGDEQYF. In DNA form, the CDR3 reads TGTGCCAGCAGACAGGCCGGGACTACCGGGGACGAGCAGTACTTC.

V gene TRBV29-1 combines with J gene TRBJ2-2; D could derive from TRBD1 or TRBD2 (6 bases each). Germline values: CDR1 SQVTM, CDR2 ANQGSEA. CDR3 size: 13 residues. The CDR3 here is CSGGGWDTGELFF. For the CDR3, the DNA is TGCAGTGGAGGGGGGTGGGACACCGGGGAGCTGTTTTTT.